The present entry profiles one TCR beta chain with its context. Its antigen target is currently unknown. Base qualities were left out, and no much larger clone turns up one base away. The data derive from a study of identical twins (dated by TCRdb to 2016 to 2018). Turning to the overall study: The study deep-sequenced TCR alpha and beta repertoires from monozygotic twins, unrelated adults of various ages and cord blood to test whether fetal clonotypes persist. Replicate twin experiments were performed at different times using different library preparation protocols to rule out contamination.

Every donor was a healthy Caucasian. Three pairs of female monozygotic twins, all aged roughly 18 to 29 years, were included in the twin cohort. Miltenyi CD45RO+ enrichment and human naive T-cell isolation kits were used to isolate memory (CD45RO+) and naive T cells from PBMC. The library came from 5' RACE. The sample was run on an Illumina HiSeq 2000. Template switching introduced a universal primer binding site; the final cDNA contained a unique molecular identifier, enabling accurate counting of TCR cDNA molecules. Specific primers in the conserved constant-segment region were used to synthesize first-strand cDNA for the TCR alpha and beta chains. Each cDNA library was double barcoded, with a SMART-Mk sample barcode plus Illumina barcodes, to control for contamination. TruSeq adapter sequences, together with Illumina sample barcodes, were added in two successive PCR steps. Sequencing of the TCR alpha and beta cDNA libraries was done on the Illumina HiSeq platform using custom primers. For the original study's pipeline: MiGEC processed the raw reads to extract unique molecular identifiers, while MiXCR was used to determine the CDR3 positions. For each individual, recombination models were inferred using an EM algorithm with the repgenHMM and IGoR tools. Shared clonotype analysis was performed with the tcR package in R, normalizing sharing by the product of cloneset sizes. To study raw recombination free of thymic and clonal selection effects, out-of-frame nonproductive sequences were analyzed. TCRdb's own reprocessing of the public reads used fastp at Q25 and MiXCR and kept productive beta chains. Rows are unified per CDR3 protein, each entry keeping the most common DNA and genes. These V and J calls originate from TCRdb's pipeline instead of the authors' own analysis. Recorded for this sample are about 18,000 distinct CDR3 sequences; approximately 70% of them occurred a single time. 5.5% to 7.5% of the sample is taken by the ten largest.

V lost 7 bases and J lost 2 bases; the stretch between them is 15 bases long. Sequences SQVTM (CDR1) and ANQGSEA (CDR2) are obtained from the germline V gene. Taken from cysteine to phenylalanine, the CDR3 has 13 residues. Of all the DNA, just the CDR3 is kept, 39 bases in frame from base 1. Points the paper makes about the study in general: Abundant cord blood beta clonotypes had fewer insertions, young adult naive repertoires showed a similar but weaker trend, and memory repertoires showed no such trend. Recombination models systematically underestimated out-of-frame TCR alpha sharing in monozygotic twins but agreed with sharing between unrelated individuals. Out-of-frame TCR alpha sequences shared between twins showed an excess of low generation-probability sequences compared with coincidental sharing between unrelated individuals. Because the same donors could not be followed over many years, conclusions were based on cross-sectional statistical analysis. A weaker excess of twin sharing was found in beta out-of-frame sequences because the signal-to-noise ratio was lowered by fewer shared sequences. Invariant T cells such as MAIT and iNKT could partly confound zero-insertion analyses, although diverse VJ usage argued against such confounding for most clonotypes.

The sequence was collected from a woman in her late teens or twenties in good health. This table probably holds off-target reads from a library built for another chain. The chain employs TRBV29-1 and TRBJ2-7; TRBD1 is a weak D gene call, 6 bases matching. What was sequenced was memory (CD45RO+) T cells sorted from blood. The sample's cell subset or site, from its label and the paper: CD45RO+ enriched T cells. The encoded CDR3 is CSATTGSPYEQYF. The DNA sequence follows: TGCAGCGCTACGACAGGCTCTCCCTACGAGCAGTACTTC.